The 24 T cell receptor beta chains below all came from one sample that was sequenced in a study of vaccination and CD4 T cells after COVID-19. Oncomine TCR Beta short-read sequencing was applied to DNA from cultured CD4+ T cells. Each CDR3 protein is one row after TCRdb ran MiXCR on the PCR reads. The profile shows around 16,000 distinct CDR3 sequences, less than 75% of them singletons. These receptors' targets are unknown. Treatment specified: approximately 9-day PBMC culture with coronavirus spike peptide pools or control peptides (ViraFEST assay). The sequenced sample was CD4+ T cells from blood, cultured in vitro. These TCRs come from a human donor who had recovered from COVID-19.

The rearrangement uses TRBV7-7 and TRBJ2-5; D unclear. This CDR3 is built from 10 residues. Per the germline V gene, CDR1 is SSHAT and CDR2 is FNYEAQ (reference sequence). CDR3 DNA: TGTGGTTTTGTCTTTGAGACCCAGTACTTC. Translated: CGFVFETQYF.

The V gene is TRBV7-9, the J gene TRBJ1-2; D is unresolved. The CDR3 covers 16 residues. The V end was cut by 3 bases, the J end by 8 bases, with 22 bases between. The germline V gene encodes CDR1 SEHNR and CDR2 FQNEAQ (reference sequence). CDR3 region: CASSFRSHRATEGYTF. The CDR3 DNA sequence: TGTGCCAGCAGCTTTCGAAGTCACCGGGCCACGGAGGGCTACACCTTC. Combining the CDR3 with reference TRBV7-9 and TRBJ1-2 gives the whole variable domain DTGVSQNPRHKITKRGQNVTFRCDPISEHNRLYWYRQTLGQGPEFLTYFQNEAQLEKSRLLSDRFSAERPKGSFSTLEIQRTEQGDSAMYLCASSFRSHRATEGYTFGSGTRLTVV.

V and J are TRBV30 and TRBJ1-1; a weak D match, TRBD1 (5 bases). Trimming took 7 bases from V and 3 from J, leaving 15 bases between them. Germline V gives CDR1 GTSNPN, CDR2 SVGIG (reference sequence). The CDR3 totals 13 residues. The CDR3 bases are TGTGCCTCCACCGGGAGGGGAGACACTGAAGCTTTCTTT. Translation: CASTGRGDTEAFF.

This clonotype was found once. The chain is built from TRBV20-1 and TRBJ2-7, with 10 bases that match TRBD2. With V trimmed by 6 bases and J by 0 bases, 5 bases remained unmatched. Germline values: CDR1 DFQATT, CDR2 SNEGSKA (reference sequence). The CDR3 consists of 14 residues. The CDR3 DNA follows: TGCAGTGCCGAAGGACTAGCGGTCTCCTACGAGCAGTACTTC. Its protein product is CSAEGLAVSYEQYF.

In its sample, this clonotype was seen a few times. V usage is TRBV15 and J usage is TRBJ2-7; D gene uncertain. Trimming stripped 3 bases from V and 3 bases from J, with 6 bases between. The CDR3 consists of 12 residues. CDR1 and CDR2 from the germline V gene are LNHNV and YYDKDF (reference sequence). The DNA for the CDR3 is TGTGCCACCAGCAGCGGATTCTACGAGCAGTACTTC. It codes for CATSSGFYEQYF.

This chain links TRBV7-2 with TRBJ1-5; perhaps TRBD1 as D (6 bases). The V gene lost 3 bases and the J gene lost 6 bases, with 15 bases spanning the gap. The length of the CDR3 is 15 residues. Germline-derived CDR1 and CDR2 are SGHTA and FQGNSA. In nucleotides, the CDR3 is TGTGCCAGCAGCTTTAGCCAGGGGTTCGGTCAGCCCCAGCATTTT. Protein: CASSFSQGFGQPQHF.

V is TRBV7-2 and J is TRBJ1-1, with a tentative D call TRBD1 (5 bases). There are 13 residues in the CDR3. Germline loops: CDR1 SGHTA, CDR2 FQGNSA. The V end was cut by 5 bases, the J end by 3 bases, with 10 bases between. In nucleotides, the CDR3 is TGTGCCAGCAGCACTAGGGGTGACACTGAAGCTTTCTTT. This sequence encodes CASSTRGDTEAFF.

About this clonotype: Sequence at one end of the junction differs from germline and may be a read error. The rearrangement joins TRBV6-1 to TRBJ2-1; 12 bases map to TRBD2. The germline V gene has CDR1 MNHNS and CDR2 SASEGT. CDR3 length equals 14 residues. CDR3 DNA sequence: TGTGCCAGCAGAGGGACTAGCGGGTACACTGAGCAGTTCTTC. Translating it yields CASRGTSGYTEQFF.

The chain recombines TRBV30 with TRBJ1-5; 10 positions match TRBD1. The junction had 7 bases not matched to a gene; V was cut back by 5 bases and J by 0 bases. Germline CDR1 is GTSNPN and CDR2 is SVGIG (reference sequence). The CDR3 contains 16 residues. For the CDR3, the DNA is TGTGCCTGGGGGAAGGGACAGGGGACTAGCAATCAGCCCCAGCATTTT. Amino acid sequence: CAWGKGQGTSNQPQHF.

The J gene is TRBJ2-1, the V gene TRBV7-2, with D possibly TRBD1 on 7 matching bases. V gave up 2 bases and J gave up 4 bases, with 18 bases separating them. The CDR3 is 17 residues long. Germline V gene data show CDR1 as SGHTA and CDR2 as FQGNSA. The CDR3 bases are TGTGCCAGCAGCTTAAGGAAAGGGGGCGGGATTTACAATGAGCAGTTCTTC. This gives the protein CASSLRKGGGIYNEQFF.

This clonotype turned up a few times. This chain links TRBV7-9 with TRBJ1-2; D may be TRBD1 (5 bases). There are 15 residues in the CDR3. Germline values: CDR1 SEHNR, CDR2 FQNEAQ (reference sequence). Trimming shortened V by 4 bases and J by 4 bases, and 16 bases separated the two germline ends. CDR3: CASSSQGRTLYGYTF. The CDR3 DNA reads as TGTGCCAGCAGCTCCCAGGGACGTACACTCTATGGCTACACCTTC.

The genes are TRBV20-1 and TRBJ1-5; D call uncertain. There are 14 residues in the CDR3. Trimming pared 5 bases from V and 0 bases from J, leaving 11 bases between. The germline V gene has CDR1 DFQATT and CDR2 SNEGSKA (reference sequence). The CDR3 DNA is TGCAGTGCTCTAGGGCAGAGTAGCAATCAGCCCCAGCATTTT. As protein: CSALGQSSNQPQHF.

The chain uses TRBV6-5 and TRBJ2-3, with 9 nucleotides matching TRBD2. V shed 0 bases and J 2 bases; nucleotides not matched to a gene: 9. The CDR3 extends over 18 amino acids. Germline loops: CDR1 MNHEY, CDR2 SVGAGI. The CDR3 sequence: CASSYSSTSGVNTDTQYF. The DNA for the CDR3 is TGTGCCAGCAGTTACTCCTCGACTAGCGGTGTGAACACAGATACGCAGTATTTT.

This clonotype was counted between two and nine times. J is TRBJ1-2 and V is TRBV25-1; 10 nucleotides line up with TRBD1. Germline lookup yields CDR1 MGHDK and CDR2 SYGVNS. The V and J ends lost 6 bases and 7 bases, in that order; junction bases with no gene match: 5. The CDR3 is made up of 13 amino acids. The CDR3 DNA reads TGTGCCAGCAGCTTCGACAGGGGGCTTGGCTACACCTTC. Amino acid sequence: CASSFDRGLGYTF.

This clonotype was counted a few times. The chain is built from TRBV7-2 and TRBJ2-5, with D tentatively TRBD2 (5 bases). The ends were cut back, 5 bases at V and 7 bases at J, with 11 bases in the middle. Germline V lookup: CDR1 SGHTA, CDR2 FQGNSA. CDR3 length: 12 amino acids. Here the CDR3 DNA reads TGTGCCAGCAGCCCTTATGGAGGGACCCAGTACTTC. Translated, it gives CASSPYGGTQYF.

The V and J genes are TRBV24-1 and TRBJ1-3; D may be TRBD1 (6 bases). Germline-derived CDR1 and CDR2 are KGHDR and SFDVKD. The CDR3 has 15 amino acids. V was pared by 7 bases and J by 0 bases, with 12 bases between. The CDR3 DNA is TGTGCCACCAGCCTCGGGGGCGACTCTGGAAACACCATATATTTT. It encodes CATSLGGDSGNTIYF.

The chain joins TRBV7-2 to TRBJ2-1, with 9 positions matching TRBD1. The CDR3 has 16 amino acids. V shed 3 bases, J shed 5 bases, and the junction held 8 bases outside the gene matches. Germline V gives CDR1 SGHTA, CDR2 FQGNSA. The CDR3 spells CASSFTGTGKNNEQFF. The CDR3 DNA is TGTGCCAGCAGCTTTACCGGGACAGGGAAAAACAATGAGCAGTTCTTC.

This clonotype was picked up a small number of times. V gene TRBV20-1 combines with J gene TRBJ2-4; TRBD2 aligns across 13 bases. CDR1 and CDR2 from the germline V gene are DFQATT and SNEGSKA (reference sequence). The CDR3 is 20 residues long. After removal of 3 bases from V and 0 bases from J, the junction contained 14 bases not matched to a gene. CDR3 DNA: TGCAGTGCTAGGCGGGCCTCCGGGACTAGCGGGATCCTAGCCAAAAACATTCAGTACTTC. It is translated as CSARRASGTSGILAKNIQYF.

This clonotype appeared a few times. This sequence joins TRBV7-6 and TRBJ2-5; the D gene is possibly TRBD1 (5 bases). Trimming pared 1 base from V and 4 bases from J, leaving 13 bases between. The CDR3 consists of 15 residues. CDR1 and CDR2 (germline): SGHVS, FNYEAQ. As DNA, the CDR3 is TGTGCCAGCAGCTTAGACAGCAGGGTCGGAGAGACCCAGTACTTC. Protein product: CASSLDSRVGETQYF. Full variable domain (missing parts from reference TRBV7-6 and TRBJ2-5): GAGVSQSPRYKVTKRGQDVALRCDPISGHVSLYWYRQALGQGPEFLTYFNYEAQQDKSGLPNDRFSAERPEGSISTLTIQRTEQRDSAMYRCASSLDSRVGETQYFGPGTRLLVL.

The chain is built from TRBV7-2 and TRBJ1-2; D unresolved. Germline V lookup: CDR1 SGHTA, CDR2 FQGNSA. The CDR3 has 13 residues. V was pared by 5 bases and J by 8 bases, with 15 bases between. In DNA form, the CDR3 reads TGTGCCAGCAGCATCTTACGAGGCGGGGGCTACACCTTC. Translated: CASSILRGGGYTF.

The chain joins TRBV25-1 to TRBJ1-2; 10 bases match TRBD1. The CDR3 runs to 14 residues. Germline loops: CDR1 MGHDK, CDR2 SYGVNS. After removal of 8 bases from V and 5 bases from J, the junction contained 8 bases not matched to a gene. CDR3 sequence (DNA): TGTGCCAGCTTTTGGCCGGGACAGGGGTATGGCTACACCTTC. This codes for CASFWPGQGYGYTF.

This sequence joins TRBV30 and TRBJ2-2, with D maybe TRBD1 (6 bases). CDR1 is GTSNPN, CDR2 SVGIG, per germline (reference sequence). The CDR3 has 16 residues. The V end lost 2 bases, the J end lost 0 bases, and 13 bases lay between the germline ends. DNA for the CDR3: TGTGCCTGGAGTAGAGGGACATTAGCGAACACCGGGGAGCTGTTTTTT. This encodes CAWSRGTLANTGELFF.

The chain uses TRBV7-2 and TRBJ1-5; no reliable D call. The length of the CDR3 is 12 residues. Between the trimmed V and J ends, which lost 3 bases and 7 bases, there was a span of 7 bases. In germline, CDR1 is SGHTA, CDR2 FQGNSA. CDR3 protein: CASSFPFQPQHF. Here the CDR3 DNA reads TGTGCCAGCAGCTTCCCCTTCCAGCCCCAGCATTTT.

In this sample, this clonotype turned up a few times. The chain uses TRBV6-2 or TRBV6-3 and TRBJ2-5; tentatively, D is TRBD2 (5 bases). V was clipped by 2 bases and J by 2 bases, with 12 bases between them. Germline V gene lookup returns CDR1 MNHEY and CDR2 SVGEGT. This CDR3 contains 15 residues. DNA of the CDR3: TGTGCCAGCAGTTACCCGCGGACGGGACAAGAGACCCAGTACTTC. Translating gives CASSYPRTGQETQYF.